These T cell receptor beta chains were read from a single sample in a study of shared clonotypes between healthy human individuals. The data were produced by immunoSEQ multiplex PCR, yet TCRdb's version contains in-frame clones alone and is incomplete. Here the sample spans about half a million clones, around 80% being singletons. The sequenced material came from PBMCs. The source is a woman aged 40-49 years in good health. Some clones in this sample may be carry-over from other donors' samples. Each CDR3 is given with its conserved first and last residue. Fields, in order: J gene, clone size, D gene, V gene, CDR3 DNA, CDR3 protein. D genes are given only for firm matches. Only some rows state a clone size, as once, few, many or a class for expanded clones.

j_call: TRBJ2-3; clone_size: NA; d_call: TRBD1; v_call: TRBV7-3; cdr3_nt: TGTGCCAGCAGCTCGACCAACTACGGGACAGGGGCCACAGATACGCAGTATTTT; cdr3_aa: CASSSTNYGTGATDTQYF
j_call: TRBJ1-3; clone_size: NA; d_call: TRBD1; v_call: TRBV11-2; cdr3_nt: TGTGCCAGCAGCATGGACAGGGGAATCACTGGAAACACCATATATTTT; cdr3_aa: CASSMDRGITGNTIYF
j_call: TRBJ2-7; clone_size: NA; d_call: TRBD1; v_call: TRBV4-2; cdr3_nt: TGTGCCAGCAGCCAAGGTAGAGGGACAGTCTACGAGCAGTACTTC; cdr3_aa: CASSQGRGTVYEQYF
j_call: TRBJ2-7; clone_size: NA; d_call: TRBD2; v_call: TRBV28; cdr3_nt: TGTGCCAGCAGTTTACCACGAGGAGCGGGAGTTCCCTACGAGCAGTACTTC; cdr3_aa: CASSLPRGAGVPYEQYF
j_call: TRBJ1-5; clone_size: NA; d_call: TRBD1; v_call: TRBV18; cdr3_nt: TGTGCCAGCTCCTCGACAGGGTTGGGTCAGCCCCAGCATTTT; cdr3_aa: CASSSTGLGQPQHF
j_call: TRBJ2-7; clone_size: NA; d_call: NA; v_call: TRBV7-8; cdr3_nt: TGTGCCAGCAGCTTAAGGGCCGGGGGGCCTGGCGAGCAGTACTTC; cdr3_aa: CASSLRAGGPGEQYF
j_call: TRBJ1-2; clone_size: NA; d_call: NA; v_call: TRBV5-6; cdr3_nt: TGTGCCAGCAGCAAACCGGGACAAAACTATGGCTACACCTTC; cdr3_aa: CASSKPGQNYGYTF
j_call: TRBJ2-7; clone_size: NA; d_call: NA; v_call: TRBV5-1; cdr3_nt: TGCGCCAGCAGCTTGGCCCCATCGGCAGGGATGTACGAGCAGTACTTC; cdr3_aa: CASSLAPSAGMYEQYF
j_call: TRBJ2-7; clone_size: NA; d_call: NA; v_call: TRBV7-8; cdr3_nt: TGTGCCAGCAGCTTAGGTGGGGCTAGCTCACACTACGAGCAGTACTTC; cdr3_aa: CASSLGGASSHYEQYF
j_call: TRBJ1-4; clone_size: few; d_call: NA; v_call: TRBV5-1; cdr3_nt: TGCGCCAGCAGCTCCCGGGGGTGGTCTAATGAAAAACTGTTTTTT; cdr3_aa: CASSSRGWSNEKLFF
j_call: TRBJ1-5; clone_size: NA; d_call: NA; v_call: TRBV28; cdr3_nt: TGTGCCAGTACGGGCAGGGTTTATCAGCCCCAGCATTTT; cdr3_aa: CASTGRVYQPQHF
j_call: TRBJ2-2; clone_size: many; d_call: NA; v_call: TRBV7-3; cdr3_nt: TGTGCCAGCAGCTACCAGGGCGACGGGGAGCTGTTTTTT; cdr3_aa: CASSYQGDGELFF
j_call: TRBJ2-7; clone_size: NA; d_call: TRBD1; v_call: TRBV4-1; cdr3_nt: TGCGCCAGCAGCCAACCCGGACAGGGCATATGGGAGCAGTACTTC; cdr3_aa: CASSQPGQGIWEQYF
j_call: TRBJ1-1; clone_size: NA; d_call: NA; v_call: TRBV25-1; cdr3_nt: TGTGCCAGCAGTGACCCCAGGGAGCGGAACACTGAAGCTTTCTTT; cdr3_aa: CASSDPRERNTEAFF
j_call: TRBJ2-7; clone_size: NA; d_call: TRBD2; v_call: TRBV2; cdr3_nt: TGTGCCAGCAAGGGACTAGCGGCCGCCTACGAGCAGTACTTC; cdr3_aa: CASKGLAAAYEQYF
j_call: TRBJ2-5; clone_size: NA; d_call: TRBD2; v_call: TRBV4-1; cdr3_nt: TGCGCCAGCAGCCCCTACTCCTCGGGGAGGGCGGTCGAGACCCAGTACTTC; cdr3_aa: CASSPYSSGRAVETQYF
j_call: TRBJ2-7; clone_size: NA; d_call: NA; v_call: TRBV18; cdr3_nt: TGTGCCAGCTCACCAATGATTGGCGAGCAGTACTTC; cdr3_aa: CASSPMIGEQYF
j_call: TRBJ1-1; clone_size: NA; d_call: NA; v_call: TRBV10-2; cdr3_nt: TGCGCCAGCAGTGAGTCGTCGGTTATGAACACTGAAGCTTTCTTT; cdr3_aa: CASSESSVMNTEAFF
j_call: TRBJ1-3; clone_size: NA; d_call: NA; v_call: TRBV7-2; cdr3_nt: TGTGCCAGCAGCTTAGCTGGTGGCAGCTCTGGAAACACCATATATTTT; cdr3_aa: CASSLAGGSSGNTIYF
j_call: TRBJ2-3; clone_size: NA; d_call: NA; v_call: TRBV2; cdr3_nt: TGTGCCAGCAGTGAAGCGCTTCAAGGCGGCCGGGAGTCTCTAGATACGCAGTATTTT; cdr3_aa: CASSEALQGGRESLDTQYF
j_call: TRBJ2-3; clone_size: NA; d_call: NA; v_call: TRBV4-2; cdr3_nt: TGTGCCAGCAGCCAAGATCAGGCAGGGCAAGGGGGATTGTCCACAGATACGCAGTATTTT; cdr3_aa: CASSQDQAGQGGLSTDTQYF
j_call: TRBJ1-4; clone_size: once; d_call: NA; v_call: TRBV19; cdr3_nt: TGTGCCAGTAGCCCGGGGCAGGGTAGCGAAAAACTGTTTTTT; cdr3_aa: CASSPGQGSEKLFF
j_call: TRBJ2-7; clone_size: NA; d_call: TRBD2; v_call: TRBV7-8; cdr3_nt: TGTGCCAGCAGCTCCCCGGGACTAGCGGGTTACGAGCAGTACTTC; cdr3_aa: CASSSPGLAGYEQYF
j_call: TRBJ1-5; clone_size: once; d_call: NA; v_call: TRBV28; cdr3_nt: TGTGCCAGCAGTTTAGCCCGGGACAATCAGCCCCAGCATTTT; cdr3_aa: CASSLARDNQPQHF
j_call: TRBJ2-7; clone_size: NA; d_call: NA; v_call: TRBV9; cdr3_nt: TGTGCCAGCAGCGTAGTAGCAGGTTCTTACGAGCAGTACTTC; cdr3_aa: CASSVVAGSYEQYF
j_call: TRBJ2-5; clone_size: NA; d_call: NA; v_call: TRBV7-6; cdr3_nt: TGTGCCAGCAGCTACGAGGGGAGACAGACCCAGTACTTC; cdr3_aa: CASSYEGRQTQYF
j_call: TRBJ2-1; clone_size: few; d_call: TRBD1; v_call: TRBV7-2; cdr3_nt: TGTGCCAGCAGCTTAGCCCCATACAGGGGGCGGGGGCACAATGAGCAGTTCTTC; cdr3_aa: CASSLAPYRGRGHNEQFF
j_call: TRBJ1-4; clone_size: NA; d_call: NA; v_call: TRBV9; cdr3_nt: TGTGCCAGCAGCGTAGGGGTTACAACTAATGAAAAACTGTTTTTT; cdr3_aa: CASSVGVTTNEKLFF
j_call: TRBJ2-1; clone_size: NA; d_call: TRBD2; v_call: TRBV6-1; cdr3_nt: TGTGCCAGCAGTGCCCTAGCGGGAGGGTACAATGAGCAGTTCTTC; cdr3_aa: CASSALAGGYNEQFF
j_call: TRBJ2-4; clone_size: many; d_call: NA; v_call: TRBV2; cdr3_nt: TGTGCCAGCAGAAGGGGGGCCAAAAACATTCAGTACTTC; cdr3_aa: CASRRGAKNIQYF
j_call: TRBJ2-7; clone_size: NA; d_call: TRBD2; v_call: TRBV6-1; cdr3_nt: TGTGCCAGCAGTGAACCGGGACTAGCGGGTTTCCCCGAGCAGTACTTC; cdr3_aa: CASSEPGLAGFPEQYF